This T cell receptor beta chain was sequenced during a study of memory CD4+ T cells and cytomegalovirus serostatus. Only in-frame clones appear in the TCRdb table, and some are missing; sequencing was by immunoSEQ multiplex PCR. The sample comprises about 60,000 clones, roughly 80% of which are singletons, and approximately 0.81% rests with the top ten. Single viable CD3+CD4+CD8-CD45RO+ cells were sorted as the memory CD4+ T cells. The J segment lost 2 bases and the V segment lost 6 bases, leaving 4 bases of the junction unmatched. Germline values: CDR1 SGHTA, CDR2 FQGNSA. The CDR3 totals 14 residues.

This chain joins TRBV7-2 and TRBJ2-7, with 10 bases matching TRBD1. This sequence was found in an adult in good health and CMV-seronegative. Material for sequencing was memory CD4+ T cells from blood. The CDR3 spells CASRRQGAPYEQYF. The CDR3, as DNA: TGTGCCAGCAGAAGACAGGGGGCTCCCTACGAGCAGTACTTC.